This is a list of T cell receptor beta chains from one sample in a study of early T cells in non-severe SARS-CoV-2 infection. One entry per CDR3 protein, called by TCRdb with MiXCR from the 5' RACE reads. The data show roughly 64,000 distinct CDR3 sequences, over 10% seen once. Sequenced sample: whole blood. The source of these receptors is an adult who was a healthcare worker with PCR-confirmed SARS-CoV-2 infection or an uninfected control (not recorded which). Each CDR3 is given with its conserved first and last residue. The D gene is left open where the match is weak. Size values are once, few and many counts, or a class for expanded clones, and some rows have none.

>TRBJ2-7|12|TRBV6-1|once|.
TGTGCCAGCAATGGACAGTCCTACGAGCAGTACTTC
CASNGQSYEQYF
>TRBJ1-1|18|TRBV27|many|TRBD1
TGTGCCAGCAGCTCGGCCGGACAGGGCGTTATCATGAACACTGAAGCTTTCTTT
CASSSAGQGVIMNTEAFF
>TRBJ2-1|18|TRBV4-2|many|TRBD2
TGTGCCAGCAGCCAAGCTAGCGGGGGGCAGAGCTCCTACAATGAGCAGTTCTTC
CASSQASGGQSSYNEQFF
>TRBJ2-1|15|TRBV7-2|.|.
TGTGCCAGCAGCCCTGAAGGCCGCACAAACAATGAGCAGTTCTTC
CASSPEGRTNNEQFF
>TRBJ2-3|14|TRBV10-3|.|TRBD2
TGTGCCATCAGTAGCCCACCTAGCGGGCATACGCAGTATTTT
CAISSPPSGHTQYF
>TRBJ1-2|13|TRBV3-1|.|.
TGTGCCAGCAGCCGGCGGGCTAACTATGGCTACACCTTC
CASSRRANYGYTF
>TRBJ1-6|15|TRBV3-1|few|TRBD1
TGTGCCAGCAGCCATGGGACAGGGAGTAATTCACCCCTCCACTTT
CASSHGTGSNSPLHF
>TRBJ2-7|12|TRBV29-1|many|.
TGCAGCGCCCGAGAGGGGGACTACGAGCAGTACTTC
CSAREGDYEQYF
>TRBJ2-7|16|TRBV7-9|.|TRBD1
TGTGCCAGCAGCTATCCGACAGGGGGGTTCTCCTACGAGCAGTACTTC
CASSYPTGGFSYEQYF
>TRBJ1-5|15|TRBV20-1|few|.
TGCAGTGCTGCTCTGTTTGGGGGGGCCCGTCAGCCCCAGCATTTT
CSAALFGGARQPQHF
>TRBJ1-5|15|TRBV12-3/TRBV12-4|.|TRBD1
TGTGCCAGCAGCCCGGGACAGGGGAGCAATCAGCCCCAGCATTTT
CASSPGQGSNQPQHF
>TRBJ1-6|15|TRBV18|many|.
TGTGCCAGCTCACCACGGGAGGGTTGGGATTCACCCCTCCACTTT
CASSPREGWDSPLHF
>TRBJ2-1|14|TRBV19|few|TRBD1
TGTGCCACCGGGACAGGGGGCGGATACAATGAGCAGTTCTTC
CATGTGGGYNEQFF
>TRBJ1-5|17|TRBV7-6|many|TRBD1
TGTGCCAGCAGCCCCTATCCAGGGGGACAGGGAAATCAGCCCCAGCATTTT
CASSPYPGGQGNQPQHF
>TRBJ1-5|14|TRBV20-1|.|.
TGCAGTGCTCCCTCGGGGGTCAGTAATCAGCCCCAGCATTTT
CSAPSGVSNQPQHF
>TRBJ1-2|15|TRBV6-1|few|.
TGTGCCAGCAGCGGGACACCCTCTACTAACTATGGCTACACCTTC
CASSGTPSTNYGYTF
>TRBJ1-6|16|TRBV7-9|many|.
TGTGCCAGCAGCCCGATTAGTGGTCTCTATAATTCACCCCTCCACTTT
CASSPISGLYNSPLHF
>TRBJ2-1|15|TRBV3-1|few|.
TGTGCCAGCAGCCAATACGGGGGTTCCTACAATGAGCAGTTCTTC
CASSQYGGSYNEQFF
>TRBJ2-7|16|TRBV7-2|few|TRBD1
TGTGCCAGCAGCTTAGCGAGGGACAGAAGCTCCTACGAGCAGTACTTC
CASSLARDRSSYEQYF
>TRBJ2-2|13|TRBV4-2|.|.
TGTGCCAGCAGCCAAGACTGGGGCGGGGAGCTGTTTTTT
CASSQDWGGELFF
>TRBJ2-3|14|TRBV11-2|few|.
TGTGCCAGCAGCTTAGATTGGCTCACAGATACGCAGTATTTT
CASSLDWLTDTQYF
>TRBJ1-5|14|TRBV6-5|many|TRBD1
TGTGCCAGCAGTTTAGGACAGGGGGATCAGCCCCAGCATTTT
CASSLGQGDQPQHF
>TRBJ2-2|14|TRBV7-2|many|.
TGTGCCAGCAGCTACACACAGGTTACCGGGGAGCTGTTTTTT
CASSYTQVTGELFF
>TRBJ1-1|13|TRBV20-1|few|TRBD1
TGCAGTGCCCAAGGGGGCAGCGGCACTGAAGCTTTCTTT
CSAQGGSGTEAFF
>TRBJ2-7|15|TRBV4-1|.|TRBD1
TGCGCCAGCAGCCAAGGGACAGGGAGGTACTACGAGCAGTACTTC
CASSQGTGRYYEQYF
>TRBJ2-1|14|TRBV20-1|few|.
TGCAGTGCAAGAAGGGGCCTACTCTACAATGAGCAGTTCTTC
CSARRGLLYNEQFF
>TRBJ1-5|13|TRBV5-6|few|.
TGTGCCAGCAGCTTGGTACGGGGTCGGGCCCAGCATTTT
CASSLVRGRAQHF
>TRBJ2-2|16|TRBV12-3/TRBV12-4|many|TRBD1
TGTGCCAGCAGTTTCGGACAGGGAGCGAGCACCGGGGAGCTGTTTTTT
CASSFGQGASTGELFF
>TRBJ2-5|15|TRBV24-1|.|.
TGTGCCACCAGTGATCGGACAGGGAGGGGTGGGACCCAGTACTTC
CATSDRTGRGGTQYF
>TRBJ1-1|14|TRBV29-1|.|.
TGCAGCGTTGGCCTAACAGGGATGAACACTGAAGCTTTCTTT
CSVGLTGMNTEAFF
>TRBJ2-7|13|TRBV3-1|.|.
TGTGCCAGCAGCCCCGGCGGATACTACGAGCAGTACTTC
CASSPGGYYEQYF
>TRBJ2-3|14|TRBV9|many|.
TGTGCCAGCAGCGTTGGGACCCTCACAGATACGCAGTATTTT
CASSVGTLTDTQYF
>TRBJ2-1|11|TRBV7-2|.|TRBD2
TGTGCCAGCAGGGCGGGGGATGAGCAGTTCTTC
CASRAGDEQFF
>TRBJ1-4|15|TRBV7-2|.|TRBD1
TGTGCCAGCAGCCTCACGGGACAGAGGAGTGAAAAACTGTTTTTT
CASSLTGQRSEKLFF
>TRBJ2-1|13|TRBV7-2|.|.
TGTGCCAGCAGCTTAATCTCAGGCAATGAGCAGTTCTTC
CASSLISGNEQFF